The 14 T cell receptor beta chains reported below all come from one sample, sequenced in a study of chemoradiotherapy in HPV16-positive cancers. The assay was immunoSEQ multiplex PCR, and TCRdb's table has in-frame clones only and misses some. This sample has about 1,800 clones, with around 90% found just once. The sequences come from tumor tissue, collected from a patient who underwent chemoradiotherapy. Receptors originate from a human donor with HPV-associated anogenital cancer.

The genes are TRBV27 and TRBJ1-1, with no clear D. Trimming stripped 3 bases from V and 3 bases from J, with 8 bases between. The CDR3 is made up of 13 amino acids. Germline V gene sequence: CDR1 MNHEY, CDR2 SMNVEV (reference sequence). The CDR3 here is CASSLVRDTEAFF. CDR3 sequence (DNA): TGTGCCAGCAGTTTGGTCAGAGACACTGAAGCTTTCTTT.

CDR3 nucleotides: TGTGCCAGCAGCCAAGGGACAGGGCAAAATGAAAAACTGTTTTTT. It yields the protein CASSQGTGQNEKLFF. The V gene is TRBV4-2, the J gene TRBJ1-4, with 8 bases identical to TRBD1. The CDR3 spans 15 residues. V shed 1 base, J shed 5 bases, and the junction held 3 bases outside the gene matches. The germline V gene encodes CDR1 LGHNA and CDR2 YNFKEQ.

This chain links TRBV29-1 with TRBJ2-1; a possible D gene is TRBD2 (6 bases). The V gene's germline CDR1 is SQVTM and CDR2 ANQGSEA. Trimming left V 4 bases short and J 9 bases short, with 16 bases between. The CDR3 is made up of 13 amino acids. CDR3 loop: CSVARDSLPEQFF. DNA for the CDR3: TGCAGCGTTGCGCGGGACTCCCTCCCTGAGCAGTTCTTC.

The V gene is TRBV2, the J gene TRBJ2-3; 7 bases are shared with TRBD2. J gave up 1 base and V 7 bases, and 8 bases lay outside the gene matches. The germline CDR1 and CDR2 sequences are SNHLY and FYNNEI. This CDR3 is 15 amino acids long. CDR3 protein: CASTLGLAGTDTQYF. DNA for the CDR3: TGTGCCAGCACCCTGGGGCTAGCGGGCACAGATACGCAGTATTTT. The variable domain in full, with the rest retrieved from reference TRBV2 and TRBJ2-3, is EPEVTQTPSHQVTQMGQEVILRCVPISNHLYFYWYRQILGQKVEFLVSFYNNEISEKSEIFDDQFSVERPDGSNFTLKIRSTKLEDSAMYFCASTLGLAGTDTQYFGPGTRLTVL.

The gene calls are TRBV5-1 and TRBJ2-1; D might be TRBD2 (5 bases). The length of the CDR3 is 14 residues. The ends were cut back, 2 bases at V and 5 bases at J, with 11 bases in the middle. Looked up from germline, CDR1 is SGHRS and CDR2 is YFSETQ. The CDR3 DNA reads TGCGCCAGCAGCTTAGACTACCCGGACAATGAGCAGTTCTTC. It yields the protein CASSLDYPDNEQFF.

CDR3 coding DNA: TGTGCCAGTAGTAGGCTAGCGGGAGGGTACAATGAGCAGTTCTTC. It yields the protein CASSRLAGGYNEQFF. The V call is TRBV19, the J call TRBJ2-1; TRBD2 aligns across 12 bases. Germline values: CDR1 LNHDA, CDR2 SQIVND (reference sequence). This CDR3 contains 15 residues. Trimming took 4 bases from V and 4 from J; bases not matched to a gene: 2.

The V gene is TRBV29-1, the J gene TRBJ2-5, with 10 bases lining up with TRBD2. This CDR3 is built from 13 residues. Germline loops: CDR1 SQVTM, CDR2 ANQGSEA. Trimming at V came to 0 bases and at J to 7 bases, leaving 2 bases not matched to a gene. The CDR3 loop is CSVEDVAGGTQYF. The CDR3 DNA sequence: TGCAGCGTTGAAGACGTAGCGGGGGGGACCCAGTACTTC. The full variable domain, completed using reference TRBV29-1 and TRBJ2-5, is SAVISQKPSRDICQRGTSLTIQCQVDSQVTMMFWYRQQPGQSLTLIATANQGSEATYESGFVIDKFPISRPNLTFSTLTVSNMSPEDSSIYLCSVEDVAGGTQYFGPGTRLLVL.

The chain carries TRBV19 and TRBJ1-2, with D tentatively TRBD1 (6 bases). The length of the CDR3 is 17 residues. Germline-derived CDR1 and CDR2 are LNHDA and SQIVND (reference sequence). V lost 2 bases to trimming and J lost 2 bases, with 18 bases between them. The CDR3 bases are TGTGCCAGTAGTATACAACGAGATAGGACAGACAACTATGGCTACACCTTC. Protein product: CASSIQRDRTDNYGYTF. Drawing the rest from reference TRBV19 and TRBJ1-2, the complete variable domain is DGGITQSPKYLFRKEGQNVTLSCEQNLNHDAMYWYRQDPGQGLRLIYYSQIVNDFQKGDIAEGYSVSREKKESFPLTVTSAQKNPTAFYLCASSIQRDRTDNYGYTFGSGTRLTVV.

The V call is TRBV5-1, the J call TRBJ2-4; TRBD2 matches 15 bases. The V gene end was trimmed by 4 bases and the J gene end by 7 bases; junction bases not matched to a gene: 9. This CDR3 comprises 17 residues. Germline assignment: CDR1 SGHRS and CDR2 YFSETQ. CDR3 loop: CASSTGLAGGALNIQYF. The CDR3 region has the DNA TGCGCCAGCAGCACCGGACTAGCGGGAGGGGCCCTGAACATTCAGTACTTC.

J is TRBJ1-6 and V is TRBV2, with a tentative D call TRBD1 (6 bases). The V gene lost 7 bases and the J gene lost 4 bases, with 11 bases spanning the gap. This CDR3 comprises 14 residues. Germline values: CDR1 SNHLY, CDR2 FYNNEI. The CDR3 nucleotides are TGTGCCAGCACGGGGGGACATTATAATTCACCCCTCCACTTT. It specifies CASTGGHYNSPLHF.

This chain uses TRBV2 with TRBJ2-1, with 8 bases fitting TRBD2. This CDR3 contains 14 residues. J gave up 6 bases and V 7 bases, and 8 bases lay outside the gene matches. CDR1 and CDR2 (germline): SNHLY, FYNNEI. The CDR3 bases are TGTGCCAGCACCCTGGACGGGAGGGGCAATGAGCAGTTCTTC. It translates to CASTLDGRGNEQFF.

This chain joins TRBV7-2 and TRBJ2-7, with unresolved D. V was clipped by 1 base and J by 4 bases, with 2 bases between them. Germline V gene lookup returns CDR1 SGHTA and CDR2 FQGNSA. The length of the CDR3 is 11 residues. The CDR3 sequence is CASSLVYEQYF. In nucleotides, the CDR3 is TGTGCCAGCAGCTTAGTTTACGAGCAGTACTTC.

The chain joins TRBV18 to TRBJ2-1; TRBD2 matches at 10 bases. The CDR3 is made up of 16 amino acids. V lost 0 bases to trimming and J lost 6 bases; unmatched junction nucleotides: 5. Germline V gene data show CDR1 as KGHSH and CDR2 as LQKENI. The CDR3 nucleotides are TGTGCCAGCTCACCACCATCTAGCGGGAGTGGCAATGAGCAGTTCTTC. The encoded protein is CASSPPSSGSGNEQFF. Based on the CDR3 plus reference TRBV18 and TRBJ2-1, the full variable domain is NAGVMQNPRHLVRRRGQEARLRCSPMKGHSHVYWYRQLPEEGLKFMVYLQKENIIDESGMPKERFSAEFPKEGPSILRIQQVVRGDSAAYFCASSPPSSGSGNEQFFGPGTRLTVL.

This clone is a singleton in its sample. The chain uses TRBV27 and TRBJ1-1; 11 nucleotides agree with TRBD1. The CDR3 is made up of 13 amino acids. Germline assignment: CDR1 MNHEY and CDR2 SMNVEV (reference sequence). Trimming cost V 5 bases and J 10 bases; bases outside gene matches: 6. This chain's CDR3 is CASSLGQGARAFF. The CDR3 nucleotides read TGTGCCAGCAGTCTAGGACAGGGGGCAAGAGCTTTCTTT.